This record looks at one T cell receptor beta chain sequence and its context. Between the trimmed V and J ends, which lost 1 base and 1 base, there was a span of 8 bases. Germline V gives CDR1 SGHTS, CDR2 YDEGEE. The CDR3 runs to 15 residues. This entry is derived from a study of control samples from healthy donors and cancer patients. Generated by immunoSEQ multiplex PCR, the TCRdb table keeps only in-frame clones and is missing some. The table shows under 200,000 clones, with about 93% occurring only once. The rearrangement links TRBV5-8 to TRBJ1-4; tentative D call: TRBD1 (5 bases). The sample consisted of blood. This TCR came from a woman aged 55-70 years in good health. CDR3 in DNA: TGTGCCAGCAGCTTGTCGGGGCTAACTAATGAAAAACTGTTTTTT. Residues: CASSLSGLTNEKLFF.